The 10 T cell receptor beta chains presented below share a single source sample, sequenced in a study of blood T cells in healthy people across ages. Alongside a J-beta primer mix, a sample-barcoded 5' primer served in a second PCR lasting about 7 to 11 cycles. TCRdb passed the 5' RACE reads through MiXCR, listing each CDR3 protein once. This table has about 800,000 distinct CDR3 sequences, roughly 64% appearing once. Sequenced material: blood. These receptor sequences come from a man between 25 and 39 years old in good health.

This clonotype appeared a few times. The V call is TRBV11-2, the J call TRBJ2-4; 8 bases agree with TRBD2. Germline lookup yields CDR1 SGHAT and CDR2 FQNNGV. V dropped 4 bases and J dropped 6; count of bases not matched to a gene: 17. CDR3 size: 18 residues. CDR3 sequence reads: CASSSRTPQGAGVNIQYF. CDR3 nucleotides: TGTGCCAGCAGCTCAAGGACCCCACAGGGAGCGGGAGTAAACATTCAGTACTTC. Full variable domain (outside the CDR3, taken from reference TRBV11-2 and TRBJ2-4): EAGVAQSPRYKIIEKRQSVAFWCNPISGHATLYWYQQILGQGPKLLIQFQNNGVVDDSQLPKDRFSAERLKGVDSTLKIQPAKLEDSAVYLCASSSRTPQGAGVNIQYFGAGTRLSVL.

This clonotype was detected a few times. The J gene is TRBJ2-7, the V gene TRBV28, with D perhaps matching TRBD1 (6 bases). V shed 6 bases and J shed 0 bases, with 9 bases lying between them. This CDR3 comprises 13 residues. CDR1 and CDR2 (germline): MDHEN, SYDVKM. Written as DNA, the CDR3 is TGTGCCAGCAGCGGGACATTCTCCTACGAGCAGTACTTC. Translating it yields CASSGTFSYEQYF.

This clonotype was seen a few times. The V call is TRBV29-1, the J call TRBJ2-5; weak D call: TRBD1 (6 bases). The CDR3 consists of 15 residues. Germline V gives CDR1 SQVTM, CDR2 ANQGSEA. Trimming stripped 3 bases from V and 2 bases from J, with 16 bases between. The CDR3: CSVERGNYLQETQYF. The CDR3 DNA reads as TGCAGCGTTGAGAGGGGGAACTACCTACAAGAGACCCAGTACTTC.

This clonotype has just a few counts. This chain links TRBV7-9 with TRBJ2-1; TRBD1 aligns across 7 bases. The trim removed 2 bases at V and 8 bases at J, leaving 6 bases unmatched. Germline CDR1 is SEHNR and CDR2 is FQNEAQ (reference sequence). This CDR3 region has 14 residues. CDR3 sequence: CASSLRGLYDEQFF. The CDR3 bases are TGTGCCAGCAGCTTAAGGGGGCTGTACGATGAGCAGTTCTTC.

The rearrangement links TRBV9 to TRBJ2-1, with D perhaps being TRBD1 or TRBD2 (7 bases each). The germline CDR1 and CDR2 sequences are SGDLS and YYNGEE. The CDR3 runs to 17 residues. Trimming left V 4 bases short and J 0 bases short, with 17 bases between. The CDR3 spells CASSNNQGGASYNEQFF. The CDR3 DNA reads TGTGCCAGCAGCAATAACCAGGGGGGGGCCTCCTACAATGAGCAGTTCTTC.

This clonotype has more than one count but fewer than ten. The chain links TRBV19 to TRBJ2-7; 7 bases align to TRBD1. The germline CDR1 and CDR2 sequences are LNHDA and SQIVND (reference sequence). There are 15 residues in the CDR3. With 6 bases clipped from V and 2 bases from J, the junction kept 10 bases outside the gene matches. The CDR3 bases are TGTGCCAGTAGAAGACAGGGTATGACGCCCTACGAGCAGTACTTC. It encodes CASRRQGMTPYEQYF.

This clonotype was seen a handful of times. The chain couples TRBV6-6 to TRBJ1-2; D is ambiguous. The germline V gene encodes CDR1 MNHNY and CDR2 SVGAGI (reference sequence). This CDR3 region has 11 residues. The ends were cut back, 0 bases at V and 5 bases at J, with 1 base in the middle. CDR3 DNA: TGTGCCAGCAGTTACTCATATGGCTACACCTTC. Residues: CASSYSYGYTF.

The V and J genes are TRBV7-3 and TRBJ2-7; 7 positions match TRBD1. Germline-derived CDR1 and CDR2 are SGHTA and FQGTGA. V lost 0 bases to trimming and J lost 0 bases; unmatched junction nucleotides: 2. The CDR3 loop spans 15 amino acids. The CDR3 spells CASSLTGDSSYEQYF. For the CDR3, the DNA is TGTGCCAGCAGCTTAACTGGGGACAGCTCCTACGAGCAGTACTTC.

This clonotype was observed a single time. The V gene is TRBV5-1, the J gene TRBJ2-7, with 8 bases aligning to TRBD2. Germline assignment: CDR1 SGHRS and CDR2 YFSETQ. V was pared by 3 bases and J by 4 bases, with 18 bases of the junction left unmatched. This CDR3 spans 18 amino acids. The CDR3 protein is CASSSHGQTGTSLYEQYF. The CDR3 DNA sequence: TGCGCCAGCAGCTCACACGGACAAACCGGGACTAGTCTTTACGAGCAGTACTTC.

V and J are TRBV20-1 and TRBJ2-5, with D perhaps assigned TRBD1 or TRBD2 (5 bases each). The V end was cut by 6 bases, the J end by 4 bases, with 15 bases between. The germline gives CDR1 DFQATT, CDR2 SNEGSKA (reference sequence). This CDR3 has 13 residues. DNA of the CDR3: TGCAGTGCGTGGTGGGACCTTAGAGAGACCCAGTACTTC. It codes for CSAWWDLRETQYF.